The clone carrying this T cell receptor beta chain was counted at least ten times. This record belongs to a study of T-cell reconstitution after alpha-beta-depleted transplantation in children. As it was prepared, the TCRbeta library received unique molecular identifiers. TCRdb redid the calling of the PCR reads with MiXCR, one entry per CDR3 protein. The table shows a few hundred thousand distinct CDR3 sequences, with approximately 9.8% occurring only once. Germline values: CDR1 SGHKS, CDR2 YYEKEE (reference sequence). The length of the CDR3 is 14 residues. Between the trimmed V and J ends, which lost 2 bases and 2 bases, there was a span of 8 bases.

The TCR comes from a human donor who donated a stem cell graft to a child with SCID. The specimen was PBMCs from the stem cell graft donor, collected from the stem cell graft. The chain couples TRBV5-5 to TRBJ1-3; perhaps TRBD1 as D (6 bases). The CDR3 bases are TGTGCCAGCAGCTTATCAGGGGCTGGAAACACCATATATTTT. Residues: CASSLSGAGNTIYF. Drawing the rest from reference TRBV5-5 and TRBJ1-3, the complete variable domain is DAGVTQSPTHLIKTRGQQVTLRCSPISGHKSVSWYQQVLGQGPQFIFQYYEKEERGRGNFPDRFSARQFPNYSSELNVNALLLGDSALYLCASSLSGAGNTIYFGEGSWLTVV.